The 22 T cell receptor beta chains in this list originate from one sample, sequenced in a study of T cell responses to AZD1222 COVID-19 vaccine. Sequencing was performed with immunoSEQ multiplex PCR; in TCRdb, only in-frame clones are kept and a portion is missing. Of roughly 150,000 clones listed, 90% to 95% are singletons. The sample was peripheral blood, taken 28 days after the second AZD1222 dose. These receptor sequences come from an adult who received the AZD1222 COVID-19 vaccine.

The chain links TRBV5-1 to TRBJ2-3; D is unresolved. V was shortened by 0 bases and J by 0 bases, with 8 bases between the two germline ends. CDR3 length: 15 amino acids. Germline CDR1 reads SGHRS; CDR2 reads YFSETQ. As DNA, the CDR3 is TGCGCCAGCAGCTTGGTTCCGCTCAGCACAGATACGCAGTATTTT. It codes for CASSLVPLSTDTQYF.

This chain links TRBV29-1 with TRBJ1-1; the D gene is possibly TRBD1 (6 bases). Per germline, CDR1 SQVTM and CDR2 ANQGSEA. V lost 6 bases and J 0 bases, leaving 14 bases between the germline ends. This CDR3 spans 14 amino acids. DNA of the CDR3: TGCAGCGTCGGTTGGGGGCAGTTGAACACTGAAGCTTTCTTT. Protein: CSVGWGQLNTEAFF.

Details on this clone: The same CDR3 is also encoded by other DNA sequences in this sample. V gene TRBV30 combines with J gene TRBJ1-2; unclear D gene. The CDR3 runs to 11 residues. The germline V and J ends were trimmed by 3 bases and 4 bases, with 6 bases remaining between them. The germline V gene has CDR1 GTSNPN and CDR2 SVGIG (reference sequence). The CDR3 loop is CAWSVGYGYTF. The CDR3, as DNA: TGTGCCTGGAGCGTGGGCTATGGCTACACCTTC.

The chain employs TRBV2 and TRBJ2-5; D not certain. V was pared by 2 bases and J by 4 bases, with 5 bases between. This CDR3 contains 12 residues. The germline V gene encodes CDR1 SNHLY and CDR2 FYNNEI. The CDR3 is CASSEWGETQYF. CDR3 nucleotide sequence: TGTGCCAGCAGTGAATGGGGAGAGACCCAGTACTTC.

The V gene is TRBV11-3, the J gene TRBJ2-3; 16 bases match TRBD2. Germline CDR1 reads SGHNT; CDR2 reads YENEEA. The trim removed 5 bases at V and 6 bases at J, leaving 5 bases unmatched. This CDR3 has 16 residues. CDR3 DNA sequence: TGTGCCAGCAGCCGGGGACTAGCGGGAGGGGGTGATACGCAGTATTTT. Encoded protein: CASSRGLAGGGDTQYF.

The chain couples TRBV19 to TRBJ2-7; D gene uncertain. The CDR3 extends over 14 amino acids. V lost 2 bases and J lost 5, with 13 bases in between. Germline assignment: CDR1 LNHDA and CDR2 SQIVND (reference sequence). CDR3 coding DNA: TGTGCCAGTAGTATATCATTTCAGGCGGACGAGCAGTACTTC. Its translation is CASSISFQADEQYF. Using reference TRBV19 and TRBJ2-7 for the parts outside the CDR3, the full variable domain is DGGITQSPKYLFRKEGQNVTLSCEQNLNHDAMYWYRQDPGQGLRLIYYSQIVNDFQKGDIAEGYSVSREKKESFPLTVTSAQKNPTAFYLCASSISFQADEQYFGPGTRLTVT.

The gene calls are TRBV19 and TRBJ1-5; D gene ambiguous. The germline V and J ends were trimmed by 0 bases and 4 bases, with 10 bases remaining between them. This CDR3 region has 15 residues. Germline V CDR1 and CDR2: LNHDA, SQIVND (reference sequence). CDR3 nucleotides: TGTGCCAGTAGTATAGATCGCGGAAGGAATCAGCCCCAGCATTTT. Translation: CASSIDRGRNQPQHF.

The CDR3 sequence: CASSQGTTAQYF. CDR3 nucleotide sequence: TGTGCCAGCAGCCAAGGTACTACGGCCCAGTACTTC. The V call is TRBV3-1 (or the pseudogene TRBV3-2), the J call TRBJ2-5, with D hard to call. Looked up from germline, CDR1 is LGHDT and CDR2 is YNNKEL (reference sequence). V dropped 1 base and J dropped 9 bases, with 9 bases sitting between them. The CDR3 is made up of 12 amino acids.

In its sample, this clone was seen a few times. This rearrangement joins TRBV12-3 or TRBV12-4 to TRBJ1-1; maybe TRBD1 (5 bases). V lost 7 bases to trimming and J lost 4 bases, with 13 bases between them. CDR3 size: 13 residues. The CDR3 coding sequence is TGTGCCAGCACTTGGGGGGATAGCACTGAAGCTTTCTTT. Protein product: CASTWGDSTEAFF.

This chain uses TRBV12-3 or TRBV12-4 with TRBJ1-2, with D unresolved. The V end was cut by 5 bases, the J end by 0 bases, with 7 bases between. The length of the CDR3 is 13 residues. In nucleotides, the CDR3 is TGTGCCAGCAGTGAAACAGCTAACTATGGCTACACCTTC. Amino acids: CASSETANYGYTF.

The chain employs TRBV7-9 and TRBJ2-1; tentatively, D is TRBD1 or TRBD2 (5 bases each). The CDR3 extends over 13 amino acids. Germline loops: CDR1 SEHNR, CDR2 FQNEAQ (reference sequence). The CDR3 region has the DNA TGTGACACCGGGACCGGGGCCTACAATGAGCAGTTCTTC. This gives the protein CDTGTGAYNEQFF.

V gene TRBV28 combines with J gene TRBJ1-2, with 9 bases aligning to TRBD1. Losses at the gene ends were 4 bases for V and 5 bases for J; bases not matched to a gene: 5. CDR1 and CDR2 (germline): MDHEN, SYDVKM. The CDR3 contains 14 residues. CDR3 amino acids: CASSSTGGAYGYTF. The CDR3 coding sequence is TGTGCCAGCAGTTCTACAGGGGGCGCTTATGGCTACACCTTC.

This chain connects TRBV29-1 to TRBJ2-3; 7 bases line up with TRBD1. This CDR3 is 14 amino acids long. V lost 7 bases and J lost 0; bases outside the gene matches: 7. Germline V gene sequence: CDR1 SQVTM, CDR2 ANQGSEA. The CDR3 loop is CSARQGSSTDTQYF. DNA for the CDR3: TGCAGCGCGCGACAGGGCTCGAGCACAGATACGCAGTATTTT.

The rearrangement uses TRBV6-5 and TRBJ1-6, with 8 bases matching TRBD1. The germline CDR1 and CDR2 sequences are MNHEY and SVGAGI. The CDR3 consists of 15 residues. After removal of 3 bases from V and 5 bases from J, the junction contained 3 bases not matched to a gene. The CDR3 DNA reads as TGTGCCAGCAGTTATACGACAGGGGATAATTCACCCCTCCACTTT. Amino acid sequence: CASSYTTGDNSPLHF.

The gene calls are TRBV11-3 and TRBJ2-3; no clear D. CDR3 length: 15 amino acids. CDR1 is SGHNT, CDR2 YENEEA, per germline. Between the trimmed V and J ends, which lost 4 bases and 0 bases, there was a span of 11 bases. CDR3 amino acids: CASSSDGTSTDTQYF. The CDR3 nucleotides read TGTGCCAGCAGCTCGGACGGAACTAGCACAGATACGCAGTATTTT. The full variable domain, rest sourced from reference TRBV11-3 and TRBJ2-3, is EAGVVQSPRYKIIEKKQPVAFWCNPISGHNTLYWYLQNLGQGPELLIRYENEEAVDDSQLPKDRFSAERLKGVDSTLKIQPAELGDSAVYLCASSSDGTSTDTQYFGPGTRLTVL.

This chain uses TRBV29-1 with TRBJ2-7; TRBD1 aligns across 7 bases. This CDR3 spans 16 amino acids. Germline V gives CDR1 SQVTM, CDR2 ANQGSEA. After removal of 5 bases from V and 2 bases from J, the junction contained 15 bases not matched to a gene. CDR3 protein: CSVPKDSGTVPYEQYF. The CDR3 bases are TGCAGCGTTCCCAAAGACTCCGGGACAGTACCCTACGAGCAGTACTTC.

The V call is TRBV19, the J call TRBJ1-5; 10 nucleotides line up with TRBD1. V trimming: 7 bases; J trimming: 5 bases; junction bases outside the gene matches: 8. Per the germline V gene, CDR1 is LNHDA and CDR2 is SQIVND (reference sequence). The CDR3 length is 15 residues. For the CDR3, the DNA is TGTGCCAGTACCGATGACAGGGGGCGATATCAGCCCCAGCATTTT. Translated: CASTDDRGRYQPQHF.

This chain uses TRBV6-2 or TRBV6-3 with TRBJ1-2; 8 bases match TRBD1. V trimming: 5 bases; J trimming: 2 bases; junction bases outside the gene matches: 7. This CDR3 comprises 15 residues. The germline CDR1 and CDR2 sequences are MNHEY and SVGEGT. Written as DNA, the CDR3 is TGTGCCAGCAGTCGCCCGGACAGGGCAAACTATGGCTACACCTTC. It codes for CASSRPDRANYGYTF.

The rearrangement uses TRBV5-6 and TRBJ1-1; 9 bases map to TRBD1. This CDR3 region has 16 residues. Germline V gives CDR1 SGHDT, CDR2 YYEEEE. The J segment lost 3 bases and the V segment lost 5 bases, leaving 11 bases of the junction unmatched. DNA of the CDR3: TGTGCCAGCAGTCCAGACAGGGGGAGTAGGTACACTGAAGCTTTCTTT. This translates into CASSPDRGSRYTEAFF.

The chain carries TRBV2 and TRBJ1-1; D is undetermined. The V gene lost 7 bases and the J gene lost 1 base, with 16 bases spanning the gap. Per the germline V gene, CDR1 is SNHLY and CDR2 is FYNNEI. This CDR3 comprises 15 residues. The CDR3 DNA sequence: TGTGCCAGCACACGCCGAAGGGCAGAGAACACTGAAGCTTTCTTT. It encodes CASTRRRAENTEAFF.

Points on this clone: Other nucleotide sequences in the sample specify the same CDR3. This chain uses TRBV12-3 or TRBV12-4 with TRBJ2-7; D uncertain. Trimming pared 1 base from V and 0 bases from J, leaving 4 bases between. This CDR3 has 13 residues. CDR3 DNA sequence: TGTGCCAGCAGTTTAGGAAGCTCCTACGAGCAGTACTTC. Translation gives CASSLGSSYEQYF.

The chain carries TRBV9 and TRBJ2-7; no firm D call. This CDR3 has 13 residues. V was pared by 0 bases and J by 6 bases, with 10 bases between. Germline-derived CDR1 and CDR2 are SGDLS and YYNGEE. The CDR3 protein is CASSVVVAGEQYF. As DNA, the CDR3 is TGTGCCAGCAGCGTAGTGGTGGCAGGCGAGCAGTACTTC.